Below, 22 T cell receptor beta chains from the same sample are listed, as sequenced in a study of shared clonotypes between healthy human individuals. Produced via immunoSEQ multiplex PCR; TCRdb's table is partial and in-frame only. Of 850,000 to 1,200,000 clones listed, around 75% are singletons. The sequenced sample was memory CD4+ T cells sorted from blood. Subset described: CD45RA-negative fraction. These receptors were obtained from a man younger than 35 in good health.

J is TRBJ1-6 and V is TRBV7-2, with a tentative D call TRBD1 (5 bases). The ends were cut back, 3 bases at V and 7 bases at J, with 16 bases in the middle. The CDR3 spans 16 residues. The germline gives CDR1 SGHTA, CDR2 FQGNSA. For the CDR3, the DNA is TGTGCCAGCAGCTTGGGAGGGCGACAGAACAATTCACCCCTCCACTTT. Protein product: CASSLGGRQNNSPLHF. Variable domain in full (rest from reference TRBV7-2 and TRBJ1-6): GAGVSQSPSNKVTEKGKDVELRCDPISGHTALYWYRQSLGQGLEFLIYFQGNSAPDKSGLPSDRFSAERTGGSVSTLTIQRTQQEDSAVYLCASSLGGRQNNSPLHFGNGTRLTVT.

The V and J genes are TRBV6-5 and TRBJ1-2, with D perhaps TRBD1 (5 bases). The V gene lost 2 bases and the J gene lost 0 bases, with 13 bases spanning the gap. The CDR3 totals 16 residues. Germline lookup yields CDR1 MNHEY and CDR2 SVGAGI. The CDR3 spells CASSYGGQLTNYGYTF. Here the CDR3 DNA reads TGTGCCAGCAGTTACGGAGGACAACTTACTAACTATGGCTACACCTTC.

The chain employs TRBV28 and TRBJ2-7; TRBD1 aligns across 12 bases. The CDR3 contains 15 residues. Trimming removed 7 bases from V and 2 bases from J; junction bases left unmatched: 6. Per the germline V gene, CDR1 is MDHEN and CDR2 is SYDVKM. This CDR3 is CASTRGTGGTYEQYF. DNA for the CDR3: TGTGCCAGCACCAGGGGGACAGGGGGCACCTACGAGCAGTACTTC.

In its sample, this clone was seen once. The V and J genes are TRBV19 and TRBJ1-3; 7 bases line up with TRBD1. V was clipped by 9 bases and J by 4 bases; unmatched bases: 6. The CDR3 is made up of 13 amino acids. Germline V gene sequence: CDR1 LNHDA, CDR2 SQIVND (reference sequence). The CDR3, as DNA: TGTGCCAGCTCGACAGGGAGCGGAAACACCATATATTTT. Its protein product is CASSTGSGNTIYF.

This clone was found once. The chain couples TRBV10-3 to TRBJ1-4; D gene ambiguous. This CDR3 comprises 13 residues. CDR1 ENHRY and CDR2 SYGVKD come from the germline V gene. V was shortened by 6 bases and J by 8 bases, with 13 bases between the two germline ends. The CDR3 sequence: CAISPGIREKLFF. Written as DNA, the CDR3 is TGTGCCATCAGCCCGGGAATCCGAGAAAAACTGTTTTTT.

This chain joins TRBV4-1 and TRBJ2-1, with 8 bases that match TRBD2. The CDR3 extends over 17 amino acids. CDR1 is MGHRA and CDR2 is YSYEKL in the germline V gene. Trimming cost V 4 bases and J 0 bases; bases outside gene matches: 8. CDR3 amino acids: CASSLSAGGLSYNEQFF. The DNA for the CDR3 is TGCGCCAGCAGCCTGTCGGCGGGAGGACTCTCCTACAATGAGCAGTTCTTC.

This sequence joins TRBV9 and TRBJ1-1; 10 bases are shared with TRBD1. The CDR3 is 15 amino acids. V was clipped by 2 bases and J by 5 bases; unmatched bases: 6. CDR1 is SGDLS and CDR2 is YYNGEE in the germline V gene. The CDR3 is CASSVSGTGVTEAFF. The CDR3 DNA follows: TGTGCCAGCAGCGTGAGCGGGACAGGGGTGACTGAAGCTTTCTTT. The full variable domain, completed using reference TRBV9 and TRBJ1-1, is DSGVTQTPKHLITATGQRVTLRCSPRSGDLSVYWYQQSLDQGLQFLIQYYNGEERAKGNILERFSAQQFPDLHSELNLSSLELGDSALYFCASSVSGTGVTEAFFGQGTRLTVV.

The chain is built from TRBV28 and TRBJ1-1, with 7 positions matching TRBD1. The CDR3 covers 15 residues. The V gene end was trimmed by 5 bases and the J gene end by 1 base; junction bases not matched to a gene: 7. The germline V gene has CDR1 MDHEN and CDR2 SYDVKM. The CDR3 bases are TGTGCCAGCAGTACAATGGACAGGCGGAACACTGAAGCTTTCTTT. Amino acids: CASSTMDRRNTEAFF. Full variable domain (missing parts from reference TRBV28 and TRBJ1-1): DVKVTQSSRYLVKRTGEKVFLECVQDMDHENMFWYRQDPGLGLRLIYFSYDVKMKEKGDIPEGYSVSREKKERFSLILESASTNQTSMYLCASSTMDRRNTEAFFGQGTRLTVV.

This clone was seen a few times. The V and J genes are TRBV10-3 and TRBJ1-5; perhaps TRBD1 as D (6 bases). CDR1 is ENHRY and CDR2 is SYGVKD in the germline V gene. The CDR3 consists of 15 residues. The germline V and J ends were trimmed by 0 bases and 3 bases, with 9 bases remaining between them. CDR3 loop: CAISESGDNNQPQHF. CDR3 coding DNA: TGTGCCATCAGTGAGTCAGGGGACAACAATCAGCCCCAGCATTTT.

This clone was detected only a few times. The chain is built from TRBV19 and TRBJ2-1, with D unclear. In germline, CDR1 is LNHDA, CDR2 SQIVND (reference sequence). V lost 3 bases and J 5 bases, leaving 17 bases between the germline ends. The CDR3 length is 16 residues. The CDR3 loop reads CASSISGQVVNNEQFF. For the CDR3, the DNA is TGTGCCAGTAGTATTTCCGGGCAGGTAGTAAACAATGAGCAGTTCTTC.

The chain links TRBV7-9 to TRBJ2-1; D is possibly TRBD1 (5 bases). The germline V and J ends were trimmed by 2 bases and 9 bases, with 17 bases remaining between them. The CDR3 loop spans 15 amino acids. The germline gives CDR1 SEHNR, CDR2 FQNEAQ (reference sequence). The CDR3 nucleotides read TGTGCCAGCAGCTTATTTCGGCAGGGCGGCGGTGAGCAGTTCTTC. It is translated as CASSLFRQGGGEQFF.

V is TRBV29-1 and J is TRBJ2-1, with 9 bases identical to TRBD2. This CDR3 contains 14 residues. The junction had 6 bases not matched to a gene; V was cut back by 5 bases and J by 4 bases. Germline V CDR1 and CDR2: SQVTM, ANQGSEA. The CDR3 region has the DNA TGCAGCGTTTCGGTCAGCGGGGGGTACAATGAGCAGTTCTTC. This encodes CSVSVSGGYNEQFF.

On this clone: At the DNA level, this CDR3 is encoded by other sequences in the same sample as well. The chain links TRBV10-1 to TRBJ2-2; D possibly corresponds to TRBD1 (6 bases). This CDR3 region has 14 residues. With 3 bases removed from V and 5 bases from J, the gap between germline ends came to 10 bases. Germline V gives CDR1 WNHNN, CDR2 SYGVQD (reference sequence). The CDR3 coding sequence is TGCGCCAGCAGTGAACGTCAGGGGACCGGGGAGCTGTTTTTT. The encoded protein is CASSERQGTGELFF.

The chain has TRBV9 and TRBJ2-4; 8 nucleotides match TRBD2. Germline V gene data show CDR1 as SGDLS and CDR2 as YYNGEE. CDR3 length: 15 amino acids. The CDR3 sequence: CPSGGVKAAKNIQYF. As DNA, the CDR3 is TGTCCCTCCGGGGGGGTGAAGGCAGCCAAAAACATTCAGTACTTC.

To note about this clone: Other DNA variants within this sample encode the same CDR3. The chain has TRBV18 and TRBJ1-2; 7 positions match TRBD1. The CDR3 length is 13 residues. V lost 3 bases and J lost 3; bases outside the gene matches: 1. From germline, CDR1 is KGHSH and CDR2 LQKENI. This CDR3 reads CASSPQGDYGYTF. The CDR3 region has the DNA TGTGCCAGCTCACCCCAGGGGGACTATGGCTACACCTTC. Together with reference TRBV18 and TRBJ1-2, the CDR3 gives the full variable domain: NAGVMQNPRHLVRRRGQEARLRCSPMKGHSHVYWYRQLPEEGLKFMVYLQKENIIDESGMPKERFSAEFPKEGPSILRIQQVVRGDSAAYFCASSPQGDYGYTFGSGTRLTVV.

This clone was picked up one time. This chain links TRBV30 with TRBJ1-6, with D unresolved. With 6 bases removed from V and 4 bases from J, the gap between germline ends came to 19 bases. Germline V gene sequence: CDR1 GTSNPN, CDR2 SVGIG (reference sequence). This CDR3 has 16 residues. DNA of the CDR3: TGTGCCTGCCTAGGACGTACGACGACTTATAATTCACCCCTCCACTTT. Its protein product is CACLGRTTTYNSPLHF.

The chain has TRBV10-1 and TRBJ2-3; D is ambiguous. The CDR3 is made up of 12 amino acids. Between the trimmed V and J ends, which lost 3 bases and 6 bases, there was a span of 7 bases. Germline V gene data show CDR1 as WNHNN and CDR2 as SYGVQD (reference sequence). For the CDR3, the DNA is TGCGCCAGCAGTGACTACCTGGATACGCAGTATTTT. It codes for CASSDYLDTQYF.

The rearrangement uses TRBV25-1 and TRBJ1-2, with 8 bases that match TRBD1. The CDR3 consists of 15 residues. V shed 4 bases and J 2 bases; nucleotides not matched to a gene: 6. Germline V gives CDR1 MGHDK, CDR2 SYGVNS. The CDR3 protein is CASSGSGGLNYGYTF. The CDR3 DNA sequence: TGTGCCAGCAGTGGATCAGGGGGCTTGAACTATGGCTACACCTTC.

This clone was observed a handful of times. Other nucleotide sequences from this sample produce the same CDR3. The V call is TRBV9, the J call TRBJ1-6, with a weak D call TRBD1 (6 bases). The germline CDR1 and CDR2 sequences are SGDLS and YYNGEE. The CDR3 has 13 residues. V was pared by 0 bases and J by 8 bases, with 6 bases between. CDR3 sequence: CASSVDRDSPLHF. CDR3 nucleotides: TGTGCCAGCAGCGTAGACAGGGATTCACCCCTCCACTTT.

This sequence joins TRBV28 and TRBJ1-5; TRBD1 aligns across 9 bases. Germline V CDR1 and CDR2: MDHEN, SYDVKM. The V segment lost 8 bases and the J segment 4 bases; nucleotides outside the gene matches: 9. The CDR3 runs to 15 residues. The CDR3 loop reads CASGSPGQGNQPQHF. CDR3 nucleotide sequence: TGTGCCAGCGGATCCCCGGGACAGGGAAATCAGCCCCAGCATTTT.

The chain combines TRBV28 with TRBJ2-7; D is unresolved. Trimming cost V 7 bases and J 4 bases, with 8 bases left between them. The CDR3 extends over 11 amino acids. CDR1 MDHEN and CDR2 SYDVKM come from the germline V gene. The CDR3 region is CASKKEYEQYF. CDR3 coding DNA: TGTGCCAGCAAGAAAGAATACGAGCAGTACTTC.

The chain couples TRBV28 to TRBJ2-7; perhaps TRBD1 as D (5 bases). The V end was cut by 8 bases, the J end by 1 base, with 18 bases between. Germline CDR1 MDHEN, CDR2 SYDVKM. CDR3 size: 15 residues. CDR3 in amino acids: CASSKRGSLSYEQYF. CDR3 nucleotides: TGTGCCAGCTCGAAAAGGGGCAGTTTATCCTACGAGCAGTACTTC.